What follows are 3 T cell receptor beta chains derived from one specimen sequenced in a study of blood T cell repertoires in COVID-19. Data came from immunoSEQ multiplex PCR; TCRdb stores just in-frame clones and leaves some out. Of approximately 150,000 clones listed, 76% were seen once; the top ten hold around 4%. The sequencing sample was made of peripheral blood. These receptors all come from a man aged 60-69 years with acute or convalescent COVID-19.

This chain joins TRBV5-1 and TRBJ1-1; D is uncertain. The V end was cut by 0 bases, the J end by 11 bases, with 8 bases between. Germline lookup yields CDR1 SGHRS and CDR2 YFSETQ. CDR3 length equals 11 residues. The DNA for the CDR3 is TGCGCCAGCAGCTTGGGCGCCCGGGCTTTCTTT. This gives the protein CASSLGARAFF.

This clone came up a few times. The CDR3 coding sequence is TGTGCCAGCAGTGTGGCAGGGGCGAAGGGCTACACCTTC. It encodes CASSVAGAKGYTF. The V and J genes are TRBV2 and TRBJ1-2, with a tentative D call TRBD1 (6 bases). CDR3 size: 13 residues. The germline gives CDR1 SNHLY, CDR2 FYNNEI. V lost 4 bases, J lost 8 bases, and 14 bases lay in between.

V gene TRBV5-4 combines with J gene TRBJ1-4; the D is unclear. CDR3 size: 13 residues. Trimming took 4 bases from V and 8 from J, leaving 12 bases between them. CDR1 is SGHNT and CDR2 is YYREEE in the germline V gene (reference sequence). The CDR3 DNA reads as TGTGCCAGCAGCCCCGGGGTAGGCGAAAAACTGTTTTTT. Translation gives CASSPGVGEKLFF.